One and the same sample provided the 14 T cell receptor beta chains below, sequenced in a study of blood T cells in healthy people across ages. The authors ran a second PCR of roughly 6 to 12 cycles using a sample-barcoded 5' primer and a J-beta primer mix. MiXCR was run by TCRdb on the 5' RACE reads, yielding one entry per CDR3 protein. The table includes some 1.5 million distinct CDR3 sequences, roughly 43% detected once. Sequencing was performed on blood. The receptors shown here come from a woman under 30 in good health.

This clonotype was seen a handful of times. The chain uses TRBV4-3 and TRBJ2-7; 8 bases agree with TRBD1. Germline CDR1 reads LGHNA; CDR2 reads YSLEER. CDR3 length: 14 amino acids. The junction had 2 bases not matched to a gene; V was cut back by 1 base and J by 3 bases. The CDR3 DNA reads TGCGCCAGCAGCCAAGGACAGGGGCACTACGAGCAGTACTTC. The encoded protein is CASSQGQGHYEQYF.

The rearrangement links TRBV6-5 to TRBJ2-1; no definite D call. The closer fit of TRBJ2-7 to the DNA end suggests the J call may be wrong. The CDR3 runs to 16 residues. The germline CDR1 and CDR2 sequences are MNHEY and SVGAGI. This CDR3 is CASSYALVGLYNEQYF. The CDR3 DNA is TGTGCCAGCAGTTACGCGCTTGTAGGGTTATACAATGAGCAGTACTTC.

The CDR3 here is CSAWGQGAYNEQFF. CDR3 nucleotides: TGCAGTGCTTGGGGACAGGGGGCCTACAATGAGCAGTTCTTC. J is TRBJ2-1 and V is TRBV20-1; 11 nucleotides line up with TRBD1. V shed 5 bases and J 2 bases; nucleotides not matched to a gene: 2. This CDR3 comprises 14 residues. Germline V lookup: CDR1 DFQATT, CDR2 SNEGSKA (reference sequence).

The rearrangement joins TRBV7-2 to TRBJ2-3, with D possibly TRBD1 on 5 matching bases. The CDR3 runs to 15 residues. Trimming stripped 4 bases from V and 0 bases from J, with 11 bases between. Germline lookup yields CDR1 SGHTA and CDR2 FQGNSA. The chain's CDR3 is CASSSTPGSTDTQYF. CDR3 DNA sequence: TGTGCCAGCAGCTCCACCCCAGGGAGCACAGATACGCAGTATTTT.

The gene calls are TRBV24-1 and TRBJ1-2, with D possibly matching TRBD1 (6 bases). V was cut by 4 bases and J by 4 bases, with 12 bases left in between. This CDR3 spans 14 amino acids. Germline CDR1 and CDR2: KGHDR and SFDVKD. CDR3 nucleotides: TGTGCCACCAGTGACAACAGGGTTGGCTATGGCTACACCTTC. Amino acids: CATSDNRVGYGYTF.

This clonotype occurred a few times. This rearrangement joins TRBV12-3 or TRBV12-4 to TRBJ1-6; the match to TRBD1 covers 9 bases. The length of the CDR3 is 14 residues. J gave up 8 bases and V 4 bases, and 3 bases lay outside the gene matches. The DNA for the CDR3 is TGTGCCAGCAGTTCGGGACAGGGTCATTCACCCCTCCACTTT. This codes for CASSSGQGHSPLHF.

V is TRBV12-3 or TRBV12-4 and J is TRBJ2-1; TRBD2 aligns across 10 bases. The assigned J gene may be wrong: the sequence end matches TRBJ2-7 better. The CDR3 has 20 amino acids. The CDR3 protein is CASSPKRGGLSPTSYNEQYF. The CDR3 DNA reads as TGTGCCAGCAGTCCGAAGCGGGGGGGCCTCAGTCCCACCTCCTACAATGAGCAGTACTTC.

V is TRBV20-1 and J is TRBJ1-2; TRBD1 might be the D (5 bases). CDR3 size: 13 residues. Trimming left V 6 bases short and J 6 bases short, with 17 bases between. Germline loops: CDR1 DFQATT, CDR2 SNEGSKA (reference sequence). DNA of the CDR3: TGCAGTGCCCCGGGCAGTCCCAGGGATGGCTACACCTTC. This encodes CSAPGSPRDGYTF.

The genes are TRBV20-1 and TRBJ1-5; D may be TRBD1 (5 bases). Trimming removed 0 bases from V and 2 bases from J, with 11 bases in between. CDR3 length equals 15 residues. From germline, CDR1 is DFQATT and CDR2 SNEGSKA (reference sequence). DNA for the CDR3: TGCAGTGCTAGAGACAGGGCCCGGGGCAATCAGCCCCAGCATTTT. It specifies CSARDRARGNQPQHF.

The rearrangement uses TRBV20-1 and TRBJ2-1; D perhaps matches TRBD2 (6 bases). This CDR3 has 15 residues. Germline CDR1 DFQATT, CDR2 SNEGSKA (reference sequence). V lost 1 base, J lost 5 bases, and 15 bases lay in between. CDR3 amino acids: CSARAATGGDNEQFF. CDR3 in DNA: TGCAGTGCTAGAGCAGCGACTGGCGGGGACAATGAGCAGTTCTTC.

This chain links TRBV20-1 with TRBJ2-1; D not certain. CDR3 length: 11 amino acids. Trimming shortened V by 0 bases and J by 11 bases, and 8 bases separated the two germline ends. Germline values: CDR1 DFQATT, CDR2 SNEGSKA (reference sequence). CDR3 DNA: TGCAGTGCTAGAGACTATAATAAGCAGTTCTTC. It encodes CSARDYNKQFF.

This clonotype appeared a few times. The J gene is TRBJ1-2, the V gene TRBV21-1; TRBD1, the D gene given by the table, was not confirmed from the DNA. TRBV21-1 is a pseudogene. This CDR3 comprises 13 residues. CDR3 amino acids: CASSDDRGDGYTF. The CDR3, as DNA: TGTGCCAGCAGCGACGACAGGGGGGATGGCTACACCTTC.

The chain joins TRBV7-8 to TRBJ1-1; maybe TRBD1 (6 bases). Trimming took off 4 bases at V and 8 bases at J, with 11 bases between the two ends. The CDR3 has 12 residues. Looked up from germline, CDR1 is SGHVS and CDR2 is FQNEAQ. CDR3 residues: CASSWGTREAFF. CDR3 nucleotides: TGTGCCAGCAGCTGGGGGACACGGGAAGCTTTCTTT.

This chain links TRBV15 with TRBJ2-3; D possibly corresponds to TRBD1 (6 bases). The germline V gene encodes CDR1 LNHNV and CDR2 YYDKDF (reference sequence). The CDR3 covers 13 residues. V lost 4 bases and J lost 4, with 9 bases in between. CDR3 loop: CATSTPGADTQYF. The CDR3 DNA reads as TGTGCCACCAGCACCCCAGGGGCAGATACGCAGTATTTT.